A single sample is the source of the 14 T cell receptor beta chains below, sequenced in a study of T cells in narcolepsy. Here immunoSEQ multiplex PCR was the method, and the copy in TCRdb shows in-frame clones only, minus some. Of some 32,000 clones in the sample, over 70% were seen once. Sequenced material: memory (CD45RA-) CD4+ T cells from blood. All receptors derive from a human donor in good health.

This sequence joins TRBV5-1 and TRBJ2-3; D is unclear. The CDR3 length is 15 residues. From germline, CDR1 is SGHRS and CDR2 YFSETQ. The ends were cut back, 2 bases at V and 0 bases at J, with 10 bases in the middle. In DNA, the CDR3 is TGCGCCAGCAGCTTTTTCCAAAGTAGCACAGATACGCAGTATTTT. This gives the protein CASSFFQSSTDTQYF. Drawing the rest from reference TRBV5-1 and TRBJ2-3, the complete variable domain is KAGVTQTPRYLIKTRGQQVTLSCSPISGHRSVSWYQQTPGQGLQFLFEYFSETQRNKGNFPGRFSGRQFSNSRSEMNVSTLELGDSALYLCASSFFQSSTDTQYFGPGTRLTVL.

CDR3 amino acids: CAWSGAGGLRNHIQYF. The CDR3 bases are TGTGCCTGGAGTGGAGCCGGGGGTCTACGAAACCACATTCAGTACTTC. The chain employs TRBV30 and TRBJ2-4; D possibly corresponds to TRBD2 (6 bases). The germline V gene encodes CDR1 GTSNPN and CDR2 SVGIG (reference sequence). V was cut by 1 base and J by 8 bases, with 21 bases left in between. CDR3 length: 16 residues.

The CDR3 sequence: CASSTGQGRNEKLFF. CDR3 bases: TGCGCCAGCAGCACGGGACAGGGACGGAATGAAAAACTGTTTTTT. The chain employs TRBV5-1 and TRBJ1-4; 9 nucleotides match TRBD1. The germline CDR1 and CDR2 sequences are SGHRS and YFSETQ. The length of the CDR3 is 15 residues. Losses at the gene ends were 4 bases for V and 5 bases for J; bases not matched to a gene: 6. Using reference TRBV5-1 and TRBJ1-4 for the parts outside the CDR3, the full variable domain is KAGVTQTPRYLIKTRGQQVTLSCSPISGHRSVSWYQQTPGQGLQFLFEYFSETQRNKGNFPGRFSGRQFSNSRSEMNVSTLELGDSALYLCASSTGQGRNEKLFFGSGTQLSVL.

The genes are TRBV19 and TRBJ1-5; TRBD1 matches at 9 bases. This CDR3 has 13 amino acids. Trimming removed 4 bases from V and 5 bases from J; junction bases left unmatched: 0. Germline CDR1 is LNHDA and CDR2 is SQIVND (reference sequence). The CDR3 spells CASSRTGDQPQHF. The CDR3 nucleotides are TGTGCCAGTAGTAGGACAGGGGATCAGCCCCAGCATTTT.

This sequence joins TRBV30 and TRBJ2-7, with 9 nucleotides matching TRBD2. Per the germline V gene, CDR1 is GTSNPN and CDR2 is SVGIG (reference sequence). Germline trimming cut 5 bases from V and 3 bases from J; bases unmatched to any gene: 5. The CDR3 runs 13 residues. CDR3 in amino acids: CAWGREGVYEQYF. In DNA, the CDR3 is TGTGCCTGGGGGCGGGAGGGGGTCTACGAGCAGTACTTC. The complete variable domain, with remaining parts taken from reference TRBV30 and TRBJ2-7, reads SQTIHQWPATLVQPVGSPLSLECTVEGTSNPNLYWYRQAAGRGLQLLFYSVGIGQISSEVPQNLSASRPQDRQFILSSKKLLLSDSGFYLCAWGREGVYEQYFGPGTRLTVT.

The rearrangement links TRBV2 to TRBJ2-5, with D hard to call. The J call may be incorrect, as the DNA end agrees better with TRBJ2-7. This CDR3 comprises 11 residues. The germline V gene has CDR1 SNHLY and CDR2 FYNNEI. The CDR3 loop is CACLRGNEQYF. The CDR3, as DNA: TGTGCCTGCCTGCGAGGAAACGAGCAGTACTTC.

As concerns this clone: Different DNA sequences within this sample yield the same CDR3. This rearrangement joins TRBV14 to TRBJ1-5, with D unresolved. Germline CDR1 SGHDN, CDR2 FVKESK. The CDR3 sequence is 13 residues long. Trimming stripped 3 bases from V and 4 bases from J, with 7 bases between. The CDR3 nucleotides read TGTGCCAGCAGCCAGGGGATAAATCAGCCCCAGCATTTT. This translates into CASSQGINQPQHF.

As for this clone: A read error may account for a junction end that differs from germline. The CDR3 protein is CVPKDGNPEAFF. CDR3 nucleotide sequence: TGTGTTCCCAAGGATGGGAACCCTGAAGCTTTCTTT. This chain uses TRBV27 with TRBJ1-1, with D hard to call. CDR3 length: 12 amino acids. Germline lookup yields CDR1 MNHEY and CDR2 SMNVEV (reference sequence).

The V and J genes are TRBV6-4 and TRBJ2-7; unclear D gene. CDR3 length equals 13 residues. CDR1 and CDR2 from the germline V gene are MRHNA and SNTAGT. V lost 3 bases and J lost 6, with 12 bases in between. The CDR3 region has the DNA TGTGCCAGCAGTGAGTCCCCTGGGCGCGAGCAGTACTTC. Translated: CASSESPGREQYF.

This clone has only a few counts. This chain connects TRBV10-3 to TRBJ2-5; TRBD2 matches at 11 bases. Germline V gene data show CDR1 as ENHRY and CDR2 as SYGVKD. Losses at the gene ends were 3 bases for V and 3 bases for J; bases not matched to a gene: 6. The CDR3 extends over 16 amino acids. The CDR3 sequence is CAISDLAGGREETQYF. CDR3 nucleotide sequence: TGTGCCATCAGTGACCTAGCGGGAGGAAGGGAAGAGACCCAGTACTTC.

The chain has TRBV5-4 and TRBJ2-5, with D perhaps matching TRBD1 or TRBD2 (6 bases each). Germline lookup yields CDR1 SGHNT and CDR2 YYREEE (reference sequence). Trimming stripped 5 bases from V and 1 base from J, with 21 bases between. This CDR3 is built from 17 residues. The CDR3 DNA reads TGTGCCAGCAGGTCGGGGGCTGGCGCTGGATCCCAAGAGACCCAGTACTTC. Translating gives CASRSGAGAGSQETQYF.

The J gene is TRBJ1-3, the V gene TRBV5-1; D possibly corresponds to TRBD1 (5 bases). CDR1 is SGHRS, CDR2 YFSETQ, per germline. This CDR3 contains 13 residues. The V and J ends lost 4 bases and 6 bases respectively, with 11 bases between them. CDR3 sequence: CASSGGLENTIYF. CDR3 nucleotide sequence: TGCGCCAGCAGCGGGGGACTAGAAAACACCATATATTTT.

The chain couples TRBV11-2 to TRBJ1-3; 8 bases are shared with TRBD1. The CDR3 runs 18 residues. CDR1 SGHAT and CDR2 FQNNGV come from the germline V gene. J gave up 8 bases and V 1 base, and 16 bases lay outside the gene matches. In DNA form, the CDR3 reads TGTGCCAGCAGCTTAGGCCCCCCCGGCAGGGGGCGTCGGGACACCATATATTTT. It codes for CASSLGPPGRGRRDTIYF.

The chain recombines TRBV30 with TRBJ2-2; D is uncertain. Germline V gene data show CDR1 as GTSNPN and CDR2 as SVGIG (reference sequence). Between the trimmed V and J ends, which lost 4 bases and 1 base, there was a span of 4 bases. The CDR3 consists of 12 residues. The CDR3 bases are TGTGCCTGGACCTGGAACACCGGGGAGCTGTTTTTT. Protein sequence: CAWTWNTGELFF.